These T cell receptor beta chains were read from a single sample in a study of T cell responses to AZD1222 COVID-19 vaccine. Sequencing used immunoSEQ multiplex PCR; TCRdb keeps in-frame clones, though not all of them. The sample contains roughly 120,000 clones, approximately 92% of which appear only once. The sequencing used peripheral blood, collected 28 days after the second AZD1222 dose. All receptors derive from an adult who received the AZD1222 COVID-19 vaccine. Each CDR3 is given without its conserved first and last residue. Each record gives: clone size, J gene, V gene, CDR3 protein. Part of the rows lack a size; the others show once, few, many or a class for expanded clones.

clone_size: once; j_call: TRBJ2-4; v_call: TRBV2; cdr3_aa: ASNPRGGAKNIQY
clone_size: -; j_call: TRBJ2-1; v_call: TRBV7-2; cdr3_aa: ASSYSSRGFNEQF
clone_size: -; j_call: TRBJ2-3; v_call: TRBV28; cdr3_aa: ASSRDRGSTDTQY
clone_size: -; j_call: TRBJ2-3; v_call: TRBV24-1; cdr3_aa: ATSDRSRGGEDTQY
clone_size: -; j_call: TRBJ1-2; v_call: TRBV6-6; cdr3_aa: ASTADRGGDGYT
clone_size: few; j_call: TRBJ1-2; v_call: TRBV18; cdr3_aa: ASYTEGGSNYGYT
clone_size: -; j_call: TRBJ2-7; v_call: TRBV2; cdr3_aa: ASGTGASGEQY
clone_size: -; j_call: TRBJ2-7; v_call: TRBV3-1/TRBV3-2; cdr3_aa: ASSLSRAGTYEQY
clone_size: -; j_call: TRBJ1-1; v_call: TRBV20-1; cdr3_aa: SASPGRMNTEAF
clone_size: few; j_call: TRBJ1-1; v_call: TRBV5-1; cdr3_aa: ASSLEPVKNTEAF
clone_size: -; j_call: TRBJ1-2; v_call: TRBV6-5; cdr3_aa: ASSYIRTGGGYGYT
clone_size: once; j_call: TRBJ2-5; v_call: TRBV7-6; cdr3_aa: ASSKDREGGETQY
clone_size: -; j_call: TRBJ1-5; v_call: TRBV29-1; cdr3_aa: SVEDSSPKYEINQPQH
clone_size: -; j_call: TRBJ1-2; v_call: TRBV27; cdr3_aa: ASSEGQGALYGYT
clone_size: -; j_call: TRBJ1-4; v_call: TRBV7-9; cdr3_aa: ASSALEPNEKLF
clone_size: -; j_call: TRBJ2-7; v_call: TRBV5-1; cdr3_aa: ASSPLAGNYEQY
clone_size: -; j_call: TRBJ2-7; v_call: TRBV16; cdr3_aa: ASSQSTTSYYEQY
clone_size: -; j_call: TRBJ1-1; v_call: TRBV2; cdr3_aa: ASSDGLGNTEAF
clone_size: -; j_call: TRBJ2-3; v_call: TRBV7-8; cdr3_aa: ASSWTGADTQY
clone_size: once; j_call: TRBJ2-7; v_call: TRBV5-4; cdr3_aa: ASSFQGGDEQY
clone_size: -; j_call: TRBJ1-2; v_call: TRBV5-1; cdr3_aa: ASSLSDRGRET
clone_size: -; j_call: TRBJ2-7; v_call: TRBV4-1; cdr3_aa: ASSQEGRGGTYEQY
clone_size: -; j_call: TRBJ2-3; v_call: TRBV10-1; cdr3_aa: ASSVGQATDTQY
clone_size: -; j_call: TRBJ1-2; v_call: TRBV28; cdr3_aa: ASSPRRGHYGYT
clone_size: -; j_call: TRBJ1-4; v_call: TRBV3-1/TRBV3-2; cdr3_aa: ASSQSNREGLF
clone_size: -; j_call: TRBJ1-5; v_call: TRBV7-9; cdr3_aa: ASSLENNQPQH
clone_size: -; j_call: TRBJ1-2; v_call: TRBV7-8; cdr3_aa: ASSYDSTEIYGYT
clone_size: -; j_call: TRBJ2-2; v_call: TRBV5-1; cdr3_aa: ASSQRQGPVDGELF